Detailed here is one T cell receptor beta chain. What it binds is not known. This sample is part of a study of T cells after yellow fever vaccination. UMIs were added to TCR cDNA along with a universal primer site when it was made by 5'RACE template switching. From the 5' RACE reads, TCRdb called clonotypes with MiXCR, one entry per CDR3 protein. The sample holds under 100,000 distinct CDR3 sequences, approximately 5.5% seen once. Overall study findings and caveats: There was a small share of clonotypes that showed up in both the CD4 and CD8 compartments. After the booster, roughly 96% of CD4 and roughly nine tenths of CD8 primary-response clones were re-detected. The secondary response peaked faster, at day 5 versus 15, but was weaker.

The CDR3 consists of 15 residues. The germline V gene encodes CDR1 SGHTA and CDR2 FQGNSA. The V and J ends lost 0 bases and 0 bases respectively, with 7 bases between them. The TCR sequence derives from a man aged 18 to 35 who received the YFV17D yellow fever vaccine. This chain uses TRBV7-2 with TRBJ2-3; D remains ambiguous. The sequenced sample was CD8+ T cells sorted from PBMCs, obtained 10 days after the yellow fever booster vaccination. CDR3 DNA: TGTGCCAGCAGCTTAGCGCCTGTTAGCACAGATACGCAGTATTTT. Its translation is CASSLAPVSTDTQYF. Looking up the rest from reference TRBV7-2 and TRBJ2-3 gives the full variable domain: GAGVSQSPSNKVTEKGKDVELRCDPISGHTALYWYRQSLGQGLEFLIYFQGNSAPDKSGLPSDRFSAERTGGSVSTLTIQRTQQEDSAVYLCASSLAPVSTDTQYFGPGTRLTVL.